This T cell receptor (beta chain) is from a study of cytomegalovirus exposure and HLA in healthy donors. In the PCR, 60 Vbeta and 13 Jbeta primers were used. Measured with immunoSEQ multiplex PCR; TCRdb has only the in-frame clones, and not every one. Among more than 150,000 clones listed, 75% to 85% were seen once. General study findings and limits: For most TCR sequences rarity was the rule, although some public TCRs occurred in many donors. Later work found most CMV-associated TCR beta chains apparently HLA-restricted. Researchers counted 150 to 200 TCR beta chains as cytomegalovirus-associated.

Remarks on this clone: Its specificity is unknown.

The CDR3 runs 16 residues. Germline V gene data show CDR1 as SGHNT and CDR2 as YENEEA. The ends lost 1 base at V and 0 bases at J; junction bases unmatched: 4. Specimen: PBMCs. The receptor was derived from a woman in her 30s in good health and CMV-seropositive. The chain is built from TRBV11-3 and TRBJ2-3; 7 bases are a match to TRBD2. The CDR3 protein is CASSLGSRGSTDTQYF. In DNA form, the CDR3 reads TGTGCCAGCAGCTTAGGCTCGCGGGGGAGCACAGATACGCAGTATTTT.